The 14 T cell receptor beta chains given below trace back to one sample, sequenced in a study of T cells in Graves' hyperthyroidism and ophthalmopathy. The TCR beta CDR3 regions underwent amplification using RNA transcripts as the source. Using the HTBI primer set, a first-round RT-PCR was run on the TCR CDR3. TCRdb recomputed calls from the multiplex PCR reads with MiXCR, one row per CDR3 protein. The sample yields some 720,000 distinct CDR3 sequences, roughly 15% seen once. The sequenced material came from blood. Receptors originate from a man aged 18 to 29 with Graves' hyperthyroidism.

V gene TRBV4-3 combines with J gene TRBJ2-7; TRBD2 agrees at 12 bases. CDR3 length equals 15 residues. V lost 3 bases to trimming and J lost 5 bases; unmatched junction nucleotides: 5. Germline V gives CDR1 LGHNA, CDR2 YSLEER. The DNA for the CDR3 is TGCGCCAGCAGCCAGGGGACTAGCGGGTTCCACGAGCAGTACTTC. It translates to CASSQGTSGFHEQYF.

The sample holds a few counts of this clonotype. The chain recombines TRBV14 with TRBJ2-5; D is ambiguous. V was pared by 2 bases and J by 5 bases, with 12 bases between. Germline CDR1 SGHDN, CDR2 FVKESK. CDR3 length: 14 residues. The CDR3 loop is CASSQRLFRETQYF. CDR3 DNA sequence: TGTGCCAGCAGCCAACGTCTTTTCAGGGAGACCCAGTACTTC.

This clonotype was observed a handful of times. The chain carries TRBV24-1 and TRBJ2-3; TRBD2 might be the D (6 bases). The CDR3 is made up of 16 amino acids. Germline V lookup: CDR1 KGHDR, CDR2 SFDVKD. Trimming removed 0 bases from V and 2 bases from J, with 11 bases in between. The CDR3 reads CATSDLRAGTTDTQYF. The DNA of the CDR3 is TGTGCCACCAGTGATTTGCGGGCGGGAACCACAGATACGCAGTATTTT.

The table lists this clonotype with a few counts. The genes are TRBV9 and TRBJ1-1; D gene uncertain. This CDR3 has 18 amino acids. Trimming shortened V by 0 bases and J by 1 base, and 19 bases separated the two germline ends. Germline lookup yields CDR1 SGDLS and CDR2 YYNGEE. The CDR3 region has the DNA TGTGCCAGCAGCGTAGGGGTCAGCCCCGGCGCTGGGAACACTGAAGCTTTCTTT. It specifies CASSVGVSPGAGNTEAFF.

Of note for this clonotype: The junction and the germline gene differ at one end; a read error may be behind it. This chain links TRBV6-5 with TRBJ1-5; D call uncertain. CDR1 and CDR2 (germline): MNHEY, SVGAGI. The CDR3 runs to 15 residues. CDR3 in amino acids: CASSYGPGGNQRQHF. Here the CDR3 DNA reads TGTGCCAGCAGTTACGGACCAGGAGGGAATCAGCGCCAGCATTTT.

This clonotype came up a few times. The CDR3 DNA follows: TGTGCCAGCAGCTTAGTAAACGGCCCCACAGATACGCAGTATTTT. Its translation: CASSLVNGPTDTQYF. V usage is TRBV7-2 and J usage is TRBJ2-3; D not resolved. The CDR3 totals 15 residues. Germline CDR1 is SGHTA and CDR2 is FQGNSA. V lost 1 base and J lost 2, with 10 bases in between. The full variable domain, rest sourced from reference TRBV7-2 and TRBJ2-3, is GAGVSQSPSNKVTEKGKDVELRCDPISGHTALYWYRQSLGQGLEFLIYFQGNSAPDKSGLPSDRFSAERTGGSVSTLTIQRTQQEDSAVYLCASSLVNGPTDTQYFGPGTRLTVL.

The V gene is TRBV15, the J gene TRBJ2-4; D gene ambiguous. CDR1 LNHNV and CDR2 YYDKDF come from the germline V gene (reference sequence). The CDR3 has 12 residues. V gave up 0 bases and J gave up 12 bases, with 9 bases separating them. The CDR3 DNA sequence: TGTGCCACCAGCAGAGATCGCGACCCTCAGTACTTC. Its translation is CATSRDRDPQYF.

The chain links TRBV18 to TRBJ2-2; D call uncertain. Between the trimmed V and J ends, which lost 1 base and 4 bases, there was a span of 7 bases. Germline V gene lookup returns CDR1 KGHSH and CDR2 LQKENI. The CDR3 extends over 14 amino acids. The chain's CDR3 is CASSPRESTGELFF. The DNA of the CDR3 is TGTGCCAGCTCACCACGAGAGAGCACCGGGGAGCTGTTTTTT. Full variable domain (remainder filled in from reference TRBV18 and TRBJ2-2): NAGVMQNPRHLVRRRGQEARLRCSPMKGHSHVYWYRQLPEEGLKFMVYLQKENIIDESGMPKERFSAEFPKEGPSILRIQQVVRGDSAAYFCASSPRESTGELFFGEGSRLTVL.

This clonotype has just a few counts. The rearrangement links TRBV28 to TRBJ2-7; weak D call: TRBD2 (6 bases). The germline V gene encodes CDR1 MDHEN and CDR2 SYDVKM. Trimming took off 5 bases at V and 1 base at J, with 18 bases between the two ends. The CDR3 runs to 16 residues. CDR3 in amino acids: CASSLQRRAGSYEQYF. The DNA of the CDR3 is TGTGCCAGCAGTCTCCAAAGGAGGGCCGGGTCCTACGAGCAGTACTTC.

On this clonotype itself: This may be a read error, as it is one base from a much larger clone. This chain connects TRBV28 to TRBJ2-5, with D perhaps matching TRBD1 or TRBD2 (5 bases each). Germline V gene sequence: CDR1 MDHEN, CDR2 SYDVKM. V lost 10 bases and J lost 5, with 14 bases in between. The CDR3 has 12 amino acids. CDR3 nucleotides: TGTGCCACGAGAGGGGATGGGGAGACCCAGTACTTC. Amino acids: CATRGDGETQYF. Full variable domain (rest looked up from reference TRBV28 and TRBJ2-5): DVKVTQSSRYLVKRTGEKVFLECVQDMDHENMFWYRQDPGLGLRLIYFSYDVKMKEKGDIPEGYSVSREKKERFSLILESASTNQTSMYLCATRGDGETQYFGPGTRLLVL.

This clonotype was counted between two and nine times. CDR3 region: CASIPSGSPTYNEQFF. The CDR3 DNA reads as TGTGCCAGTATCCCTAGCGGGAGTCCCACCTACAATGAGCAGTTCTTC. V usage is TRBV19 and J usage is TRBJ2-1, with 10 bases matching TRBD2. V trimming: 7 bases; J trimming: 2 bases; junction bases outside the gene matches: 8. The germline V gene encodes CDR1 LNHDA and CDR2 SQIVND (reference sequence). The CDR3 runs to 16 residues.

The table lists this clonotype with many counts. This chain links TRBV25-1 with TRBJ2-2; D possibly corresponds to TRBD2 (5 bases). Germline CDR1 is MGHDK and CDR2 is SYGVNS. The length of the CDR3 is 14 residues. V was shortened by 6 bases and J by 3 bases, with 11 bases between the two germline ends. The CDR3 region is CASSHTADTGELFF. CDR3 DNA sequence: TGTGCCAGCAGCCACACAGCGGACACCGGGGAGCTGTTTTTT. Full variable domain (missing parts from reference TRBV25-1 and TRBJ2-2): EADIYQTPRYLVIGTGKKITLECSQTMGHDKMYWYQQDPGMELHLIHYSYGVNSTEKGDLSSESTVSRIRTEHFPLTLESARPSHTSQYLCASSHTADTGELFFGEGSRLTVL.

This clonotype was counted at least ten times. This chain links TRBV30 with TRBJ2-1; a possible D gene is TRBD2 (5 bases). V lost 3 bases and J lost 9, with 15 bases in between. The CDR3 covers 13 residues. Germline V gives CDR1 GTSNPN, CDR2 SVGIG (reference sequence). Written as DNA, the CDR3 is TGTGCCTGGAGGAGAAGTTTGGCGGGTGAGCAGTTCTTC. This gives the protein CAWRRSLAGEQFF.

Remarks on this clonotype: The junction shows a germline mismatch at one end, possibly a read error. The chain uses TRBV4-3 and TRBJ2-7; 10 nucleotides agree with TRBD2. CDR1 and CDR2 from the germline V gene are LGHNA and YSLEER. The length of the CDR3 is 17 residues. The CDR3 DNA reads as TGCGCCAGCAGCCAATCCGGGGGGACTAGCGCAACCTACGCGCAGTACTTC. Translation: CASSQSGGTSATYAQYF.